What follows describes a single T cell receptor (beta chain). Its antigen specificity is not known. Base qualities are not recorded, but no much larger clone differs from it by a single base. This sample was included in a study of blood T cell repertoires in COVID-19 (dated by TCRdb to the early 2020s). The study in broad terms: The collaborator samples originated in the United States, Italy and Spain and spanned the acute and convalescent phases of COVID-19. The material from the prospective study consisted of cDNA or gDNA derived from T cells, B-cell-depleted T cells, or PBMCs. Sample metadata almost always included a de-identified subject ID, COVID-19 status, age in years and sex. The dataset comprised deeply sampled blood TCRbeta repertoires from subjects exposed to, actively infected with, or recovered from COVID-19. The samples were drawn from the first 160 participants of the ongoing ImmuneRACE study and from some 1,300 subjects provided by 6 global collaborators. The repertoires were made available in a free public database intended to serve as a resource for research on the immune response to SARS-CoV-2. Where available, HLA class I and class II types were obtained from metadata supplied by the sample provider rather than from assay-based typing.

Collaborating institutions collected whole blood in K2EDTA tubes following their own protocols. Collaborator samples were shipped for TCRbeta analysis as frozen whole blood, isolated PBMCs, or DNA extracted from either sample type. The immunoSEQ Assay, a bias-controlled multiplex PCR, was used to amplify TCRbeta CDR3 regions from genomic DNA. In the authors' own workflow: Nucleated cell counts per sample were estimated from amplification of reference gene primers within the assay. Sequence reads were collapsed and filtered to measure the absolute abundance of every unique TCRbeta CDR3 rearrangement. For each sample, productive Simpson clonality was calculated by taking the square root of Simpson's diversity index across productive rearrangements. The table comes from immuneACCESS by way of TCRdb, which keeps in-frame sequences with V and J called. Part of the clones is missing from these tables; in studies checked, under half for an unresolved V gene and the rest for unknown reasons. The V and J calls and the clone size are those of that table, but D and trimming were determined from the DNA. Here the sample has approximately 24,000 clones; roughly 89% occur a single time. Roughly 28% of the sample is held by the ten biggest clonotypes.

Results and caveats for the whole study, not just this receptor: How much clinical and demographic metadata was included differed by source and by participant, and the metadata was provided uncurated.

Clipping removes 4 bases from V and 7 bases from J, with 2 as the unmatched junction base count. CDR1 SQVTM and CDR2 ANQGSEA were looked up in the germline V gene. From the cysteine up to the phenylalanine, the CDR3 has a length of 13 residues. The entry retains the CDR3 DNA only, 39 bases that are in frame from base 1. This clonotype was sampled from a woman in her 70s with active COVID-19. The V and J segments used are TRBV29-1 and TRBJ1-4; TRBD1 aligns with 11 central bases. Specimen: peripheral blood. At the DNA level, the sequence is TGCAGCGTTGCAGGGACAGGGGGTGAAAAACTGTTTTTT. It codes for CSVAGTGGEKLFF.